This TCR beta chain comes out of a study of post-analysis software for immune sequencing data. Across the whole study: Included among the disease courses, which were recorded for the cohort, were relapsing-remitting, secondary progressive and progressive-relapsing multiple sclerosis.

Study-wide points: F measure clustering grouped samples strongly by preparation batch. Relative to controls, patients with multiple sclerosis showed significantly lower normalized Chao1 diversity.

Prepared TCR beta cDNA libraries contained unique molecular identifiers. A population of about 0.85 to 11 million T cells gave rise to about half a million cDNA molecules. TCRdb recomputed calls from the PCR reads with MiXCR, one row per CDR3 protein. The data hold 380,000 or so distinct CDR3 sequences, with about a third observed a single time. Only a few counts were recorded for this clonotype. Its antigen is not known. The TCR was taken from a girl under 18 with multiple sclerosis. Sequencing was carried out using blood.

The CDR3 DNA reads as TGTGCCAGCAGTAACGGTGGCGGCTACACCTTC. This gives the protein CASSNGGGYTF. The rearrangement uses TRBV6-2 or TRBV6-3 and TRBJ1-2; D not resolved. V lost 5 bases and J lost 8, with 9 bases in between. Germline V lookup: CDR1 MNHEY, CDR2 SVGEGT. The CDR3 has 11 residues.